This entry is about one T cell receptor beta chain. CDR1 is SGHTA and CDR2 is FQGNSA in the germline V gene. The CDR3 covers 18 residues. The V and J ends lost 5 bases and 2 bases, in that order; junction bases with no gene match: 14. Authors' processing steps: The authors estimated nucleated cell counts from reference gene primer amplification. Clones were read by immunoSEQ multiplex PCR, and TCRdb kept only the in-frame ones, dropping some. The DNA was the basis for D and trimming; V, J and clone size are from that table. Among some 320,000 clones listed, 88% were seen once. The entry originates in a study of blood T cell repertoires in COVID-19. Study as a whole: Samples representing acute and convalescent COVID-19 were sourced from the United States, Italy and Spain. T cells, B-cell-depleted T cells, or PBMCs provided the cDNA or gDNA that served as material.

V and J are TRBV7-2 and TRBJ1-5; 8 bases fit TRBD1. The sample consisted of peripheral blood. The receptor comes from a woman aged 30 to 39 who had recovered from COVID-19. DNA for the CDR3: TGTGCCAGCAGCCCAGGGGGCTTTGCTAGGGATCGCAATCAGCCCCAGCATTTT. Amino acid sequence: CASSPGGFARDRNQPQHF.